This T cell receptor (beta chain) comes out of a study of shared clonotypes between healthy human individuals. Study overall: Plates per donor: three CD4 naive, three CD4 memory, two CD8 naive, one CD8 memory.

The data were produced by immunoSEQ multiplex PCR, yet TCRdb's version contains in-frame clones alone and is incomplete. The sample has about 680,000 clones; less than 80% are singletons. There were no recent acute infections or vaccinations among the donors, who were healthy HIV-negative adults. The sequenced sample consisted of memory CD4+ T cells sorted from blood. Documented subset: CD45RA-negative fraction. This TCR derives from a woman in her thirties in good health.

CDR3 sequence (DNA): TGTGCCAGCAGCCAAGAAGGCAGCCACTACACCTTC. Its protein is CASSQEGSHYTF. The genes are TRBV14 and TRBJ1-2; the D is unclear. The CDR3 is made up of 12 amino acids. V lost 0 bases to trimming and J lost 10 bases, with 9 bases between them. In germline, CDR1 is SGHDN, CDR2 FVKESK.